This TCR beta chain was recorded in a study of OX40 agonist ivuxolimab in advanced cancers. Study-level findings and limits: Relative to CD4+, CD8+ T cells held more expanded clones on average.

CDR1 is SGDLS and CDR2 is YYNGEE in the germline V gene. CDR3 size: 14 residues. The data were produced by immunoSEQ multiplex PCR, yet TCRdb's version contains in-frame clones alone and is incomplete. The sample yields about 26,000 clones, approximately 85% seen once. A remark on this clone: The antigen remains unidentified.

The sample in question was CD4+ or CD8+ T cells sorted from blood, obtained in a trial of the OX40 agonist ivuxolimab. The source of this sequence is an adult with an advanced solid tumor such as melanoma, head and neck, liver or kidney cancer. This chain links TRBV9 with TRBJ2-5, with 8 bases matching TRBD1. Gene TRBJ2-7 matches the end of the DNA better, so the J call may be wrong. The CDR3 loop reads CASSSRQGKDEQYF. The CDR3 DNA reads TGTGCCAGCAGCTCCCGACAGGGGAAGGACGAGCAGTACTTC.